This T cell receptor beta chain stems from a study of blood T cell repertoires in COVID-19. Study-level background: T cells, B-cell-depleted T cells, or PBMCs provided the cDNA or gDNA that served as material.

As processed by the authors: By means of reference gene primer amplification, nucleated cell counts were estimated. Method: immunoSEQ multiplex PCR; TCRdb's copy keeps in-frame clones and lacks some. V, J and clone size are those of that table, while D and trimming were read from the DNA. This sample carries over 200,000 clones, 75% to 90% of them seen once, and the ten largest clones take under 3.5%. This receptor was taken from a man between 25 and 39 years old with COVID-19, enrolled during active disease. Sequencing was performed on peripheral blood.

The CDR3 spells CASSYRSGTEAFF. The DNA of the CDR3 is TGTGCCAGCAGTTATCGTTCAGGGACTGAAGCTTTCTTT. The V gene is TRBV6-5, the J gene TRBJ1-1; tentatively, D is TRBD1 (5 bases). This CDR3 has 13 residues. From germline, CDR1 is MNHEY and CDR2 SVGAGI. Trimming removed 3 bases from V and 5 bases from J, with 10 bases in between.